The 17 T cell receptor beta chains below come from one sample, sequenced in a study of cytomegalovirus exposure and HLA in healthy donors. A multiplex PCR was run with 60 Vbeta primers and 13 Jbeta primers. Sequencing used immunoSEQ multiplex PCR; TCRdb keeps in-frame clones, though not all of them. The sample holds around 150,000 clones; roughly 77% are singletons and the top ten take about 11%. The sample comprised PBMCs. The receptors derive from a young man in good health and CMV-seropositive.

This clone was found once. This CDR3 reads CASSPLAQQETQYF. Written as DNA, the CDR3 is TGTGCCAGCAGTCCCCTAGCGCAGCAAGAGACCCAGTACTTC. The V call is TRBV28, the J call TRBJ2-5; possible D gene TRBD2, 6 bases. Trimming took off 5 bases at V and 2 bases at J, with 12 bases between the two ends. The CDR3 loop spans 14 amino acids. Germline V gives CDR1 MDHEN, CDR2 SYDVKM.

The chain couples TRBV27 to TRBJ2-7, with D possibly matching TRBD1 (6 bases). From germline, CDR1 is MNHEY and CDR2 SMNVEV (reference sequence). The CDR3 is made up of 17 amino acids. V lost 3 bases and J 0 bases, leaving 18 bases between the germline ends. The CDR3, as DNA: TGTGCCAGCAGTTTGGCACCGACAGGCCGGTACTCCTACGAGCAGTACTTC. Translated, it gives CASSLAPTGRYSYEQYF.

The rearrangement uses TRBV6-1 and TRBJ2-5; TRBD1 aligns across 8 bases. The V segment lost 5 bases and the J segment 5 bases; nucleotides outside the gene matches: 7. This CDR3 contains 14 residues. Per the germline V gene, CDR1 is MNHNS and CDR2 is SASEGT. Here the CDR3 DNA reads TGTGCCAGCAGTCCGACAGGGGTAAGGGAGACCCAGTACTTC. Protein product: CASSPTGVRETQYF.

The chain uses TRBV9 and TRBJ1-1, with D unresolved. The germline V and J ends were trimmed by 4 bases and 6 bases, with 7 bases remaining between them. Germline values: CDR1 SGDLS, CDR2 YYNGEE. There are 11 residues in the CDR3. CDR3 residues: CASSTGAEAFF. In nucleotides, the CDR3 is TGTGCCAGCAGCACGGGAGCTGAAGCTTTCTTT.

The CDR3 DNA follows: TGTGCCACCAGCAGGGGGGCCGGGCCCAACACCGGGGAGCTGTTTTTT. This gives the protein CATSRGAGPNTGELFF. J is TRBJ2-2 and V is TRBV15, with D perhaps matching TRBD1 (6 bases). Germline CDR1 and CDR2: LNHNV and YYDKDF (reference sequence). Trimming left V 3 bases short and J 2 bases short, with 13 bases between. The CDR3 runs 16 residues.

CDR3 sequence (DNA): TGTGCCAGTAGTATGGAGACCAGACCAAGCACAGATACGCAGTATTTT. As protein: CASSMETRPSTDTQYF. The chain uses TRBV19 and TRBJ2-3; the D is unclear. Germline V gene lookup returns CDR1 LNHDA and CDR2 SQIVND (reference sequence). The CDR3 spans 16 residues. The V end was cut by 3 bases, the J end by 0 bases, with 13 bases between.

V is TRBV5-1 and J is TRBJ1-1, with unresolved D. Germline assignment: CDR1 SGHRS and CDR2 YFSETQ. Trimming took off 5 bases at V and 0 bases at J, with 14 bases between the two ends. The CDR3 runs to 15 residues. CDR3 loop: CASRGAGVLNTEAFF. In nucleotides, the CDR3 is TGCGCCAGCAGAGGAGCGGGAGTTTTGAACACTGAAGCTTTCTTT.

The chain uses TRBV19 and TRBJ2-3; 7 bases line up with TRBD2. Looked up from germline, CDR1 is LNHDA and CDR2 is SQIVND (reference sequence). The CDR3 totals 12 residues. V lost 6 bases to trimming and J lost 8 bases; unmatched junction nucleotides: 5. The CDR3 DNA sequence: TGTGCCAGTAGCGGGGAGGGACGTACGCAGTATTTT. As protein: CASSGEGRTQYF.

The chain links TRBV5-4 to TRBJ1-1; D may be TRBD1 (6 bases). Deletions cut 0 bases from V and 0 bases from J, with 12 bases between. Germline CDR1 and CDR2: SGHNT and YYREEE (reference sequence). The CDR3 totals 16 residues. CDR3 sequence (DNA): TGTGCCAGCAGCTTGGATACAGGGAGCATGAACACTGAAGCTTTCTTT. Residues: CASSLDTGSMNTEAFF.

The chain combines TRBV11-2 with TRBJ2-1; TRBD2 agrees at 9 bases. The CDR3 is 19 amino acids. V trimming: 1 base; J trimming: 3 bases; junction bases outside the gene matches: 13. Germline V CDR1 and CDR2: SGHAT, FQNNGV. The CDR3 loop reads CASSLGPGASGKIYNEQFF. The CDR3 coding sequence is TGTGCCAGCAGCTTAGGCCCTGGGGCTAGCGGGAAGATCTACAATGAGCAGTTCTTC.

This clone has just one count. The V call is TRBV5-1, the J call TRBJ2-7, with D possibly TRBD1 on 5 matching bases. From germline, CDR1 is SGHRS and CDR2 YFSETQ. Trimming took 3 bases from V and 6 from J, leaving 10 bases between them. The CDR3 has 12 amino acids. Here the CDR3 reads CASSSDRGEQYF. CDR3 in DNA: TGCGCCAGCAGCTCCGACAGAGGCGAGCAGTACTTC. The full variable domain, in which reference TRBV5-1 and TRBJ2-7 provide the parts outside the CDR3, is KAGVTQTPRYLIKTRGQQVTLSCSPISGHRSVSWYQQTPGQGLQFLFEYFSETQRNKGNFPGRFSGRQFSNSRSEMNVSTLELGDSALYLCASSSDRGEQYFGPGTRLTVT.

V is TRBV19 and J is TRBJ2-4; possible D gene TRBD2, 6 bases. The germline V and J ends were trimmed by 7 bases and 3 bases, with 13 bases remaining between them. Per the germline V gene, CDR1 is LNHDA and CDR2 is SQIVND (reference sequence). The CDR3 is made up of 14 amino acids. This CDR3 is CASIAQGGKNIQYF. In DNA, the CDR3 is TGTGCCAGTATCGCCCAGGGAGGCAAAAACATTCAGTACTTC. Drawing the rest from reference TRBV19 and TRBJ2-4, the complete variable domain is DGGITQSPKYLFRKEGQNVTLSCEQNLNHDAMYWYRQDPGQGLRLIYYSQIVNDFQKGDIAEGYSVSREKKESFPLTVTSAQKNPTAFYLCASIAQGGKNIQYFGAGTRLSVL.

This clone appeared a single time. The CDR3 loop reads CASSHRGTGPLDNYGYTF. The CDR3 DNA sequence: TGCGCCAGCAGCCACCGTGGGACAGGGCCCTTGGACAACTATGGCTACACCTTC. The chain joins TRBV5-1 to TRBJ1-2, with 9 bases aligning to TRBD1. Germline trimming cut 4 bases from V and 2 bases from J; bases unmatched to any gene: 15. Germline lookup yields CDR1 SGHRS and CDR2 YFSETQ. The CDR3 has 18 amino acids.

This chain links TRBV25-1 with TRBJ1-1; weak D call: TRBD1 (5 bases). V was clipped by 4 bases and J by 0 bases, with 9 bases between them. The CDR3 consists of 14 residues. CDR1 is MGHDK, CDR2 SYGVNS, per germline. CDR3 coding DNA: TGTGCCAGCAGTGCCCCGACAGTGAACACTGAAGCTTTCTTT. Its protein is CASSAPTVNTEAFF.

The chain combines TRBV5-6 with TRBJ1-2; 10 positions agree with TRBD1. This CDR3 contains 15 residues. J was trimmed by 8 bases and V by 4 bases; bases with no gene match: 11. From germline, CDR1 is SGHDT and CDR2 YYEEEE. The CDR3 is CASSLIGTGERGYTF. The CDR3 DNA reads TGTGCCAGCAGCCTAATAGGGACAGGGGAGAGAGGCTACACCTTC.

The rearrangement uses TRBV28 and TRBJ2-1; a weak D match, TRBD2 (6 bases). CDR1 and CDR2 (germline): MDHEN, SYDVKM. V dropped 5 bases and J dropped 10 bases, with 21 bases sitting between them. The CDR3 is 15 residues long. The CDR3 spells CASSLAGPTSWEQFF. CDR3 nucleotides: TGTGCCAGCAGTCTTGCGGGACCTACTAGCTGGGAGCAGTTCTTC.

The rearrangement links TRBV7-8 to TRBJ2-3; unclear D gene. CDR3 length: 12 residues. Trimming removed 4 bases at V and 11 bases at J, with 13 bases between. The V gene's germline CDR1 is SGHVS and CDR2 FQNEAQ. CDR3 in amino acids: CASSSVQALQYF. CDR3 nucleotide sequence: TGTGCCAGCAGCTCCGTTCAGGCCCTGCAGTATTTT.